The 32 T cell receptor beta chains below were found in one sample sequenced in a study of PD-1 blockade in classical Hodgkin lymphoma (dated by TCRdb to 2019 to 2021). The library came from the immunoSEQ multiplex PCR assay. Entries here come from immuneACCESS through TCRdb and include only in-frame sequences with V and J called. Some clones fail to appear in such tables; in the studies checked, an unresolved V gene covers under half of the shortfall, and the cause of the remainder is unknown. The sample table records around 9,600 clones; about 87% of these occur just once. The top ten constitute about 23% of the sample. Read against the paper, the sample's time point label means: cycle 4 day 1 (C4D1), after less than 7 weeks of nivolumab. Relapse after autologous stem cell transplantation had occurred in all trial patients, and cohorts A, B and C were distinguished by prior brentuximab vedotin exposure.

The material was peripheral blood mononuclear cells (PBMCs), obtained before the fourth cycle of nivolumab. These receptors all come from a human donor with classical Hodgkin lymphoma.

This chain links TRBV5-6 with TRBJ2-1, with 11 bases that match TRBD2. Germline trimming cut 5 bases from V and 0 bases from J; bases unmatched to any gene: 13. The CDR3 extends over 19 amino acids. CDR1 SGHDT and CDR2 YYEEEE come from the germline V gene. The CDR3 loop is CASSFSSGGLLRSYNEQFF. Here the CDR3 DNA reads TGTGCCAGCAGTTTTTCTAGCGGGGGGCTCCTCCGCTCCTACAATGAGCAGTTCTTC.

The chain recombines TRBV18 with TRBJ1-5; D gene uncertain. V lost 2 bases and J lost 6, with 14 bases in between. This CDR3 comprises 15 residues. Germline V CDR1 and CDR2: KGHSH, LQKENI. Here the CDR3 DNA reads TGTGCCAGCTCACCAGACGGACCTCTCGGTCAGCCCCAGCATTTT. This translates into CASSPDGPLGQPQHF.

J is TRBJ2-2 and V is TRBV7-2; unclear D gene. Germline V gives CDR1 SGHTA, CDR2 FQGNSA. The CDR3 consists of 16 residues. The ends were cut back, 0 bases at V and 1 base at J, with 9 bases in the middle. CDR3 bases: TGTGCCAGCAGCTTAGCAAGTAACCAGAACACCGGGGAGCTGTTTTTT. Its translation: CASSLASNQNTGELFF. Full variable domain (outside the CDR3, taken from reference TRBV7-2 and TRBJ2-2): GAGVSQSPSNKVTEKGKDVELRCDPISGHTALYWYRQSLGQGLEFLIYFQGNSAPDKSGLPSDRFSAERTGGSVSTLTIQRTQQEDSAVYLCASSLASNQNTGELFFGEGSRLTVL.

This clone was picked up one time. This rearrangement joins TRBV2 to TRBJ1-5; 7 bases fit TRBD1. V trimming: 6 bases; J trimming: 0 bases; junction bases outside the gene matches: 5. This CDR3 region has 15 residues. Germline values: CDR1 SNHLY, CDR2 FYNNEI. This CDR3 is CASSEQGNSNQPQHF. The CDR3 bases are TGTGCCAGCAGCGAACAGGGGAATAGCAATCAGCCCCAGCATTTT.

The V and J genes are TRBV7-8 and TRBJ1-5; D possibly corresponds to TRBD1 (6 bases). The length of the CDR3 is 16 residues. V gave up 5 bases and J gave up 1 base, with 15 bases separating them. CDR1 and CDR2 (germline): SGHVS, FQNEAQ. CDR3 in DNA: TGTGCCAGCAGCCTCCGGGACATTGGGAGCAATCAGCCCCAGCATTTT. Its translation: CASSLRDIGSNQPQHF.

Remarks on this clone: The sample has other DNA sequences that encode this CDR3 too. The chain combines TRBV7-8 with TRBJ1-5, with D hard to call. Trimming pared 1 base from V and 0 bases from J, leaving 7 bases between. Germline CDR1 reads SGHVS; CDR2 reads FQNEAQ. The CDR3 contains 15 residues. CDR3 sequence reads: CASSLEGNSNQPQHF. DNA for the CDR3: TGTGCCAGCAGCTTAGAGGGAAATAGCAATCAGCCCCAGCATTTT.

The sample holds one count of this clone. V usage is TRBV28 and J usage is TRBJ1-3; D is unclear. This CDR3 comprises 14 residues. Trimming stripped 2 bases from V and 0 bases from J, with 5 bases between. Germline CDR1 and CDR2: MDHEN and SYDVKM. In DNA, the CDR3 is TGTGCCAGCAGTTTAAGCCTCTCTGGAAACACCATATATTTT. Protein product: CASSLSLSGNTIYF.

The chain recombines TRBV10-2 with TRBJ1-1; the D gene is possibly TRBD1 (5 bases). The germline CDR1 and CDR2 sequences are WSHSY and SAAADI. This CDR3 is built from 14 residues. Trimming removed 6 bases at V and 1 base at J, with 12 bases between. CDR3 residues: CASRSGVGNTEAFF. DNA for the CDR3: TGCGCCAGCAGGTCGGGGGTAGGGAACACTGAAGCTTTCTTT.

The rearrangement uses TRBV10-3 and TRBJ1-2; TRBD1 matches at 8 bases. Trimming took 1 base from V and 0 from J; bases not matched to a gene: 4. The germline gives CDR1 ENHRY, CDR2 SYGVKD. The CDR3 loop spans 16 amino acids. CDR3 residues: CAISELTQGANYGYTF. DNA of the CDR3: TGTGCCATCAGTGAGTTAACACAGGGGGCTAACTATGGCTACACCTTC.

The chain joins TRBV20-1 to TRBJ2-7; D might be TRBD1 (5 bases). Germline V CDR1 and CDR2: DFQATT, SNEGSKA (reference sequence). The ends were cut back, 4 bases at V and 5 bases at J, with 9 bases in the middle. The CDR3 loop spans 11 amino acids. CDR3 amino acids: CSAKGPDEQYF. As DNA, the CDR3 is TGCAGTGCTAAGGGGCCTGACGAGCAGTACTTC.

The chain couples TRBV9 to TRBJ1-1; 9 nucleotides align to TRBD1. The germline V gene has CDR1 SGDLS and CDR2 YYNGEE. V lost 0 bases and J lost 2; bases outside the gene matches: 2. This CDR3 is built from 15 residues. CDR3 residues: CASSVEGQGNTEAFF. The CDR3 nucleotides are TGTGCCAGCAGCGTAGAGGGACAGGGAAACACTGAAGCTTTCTTT. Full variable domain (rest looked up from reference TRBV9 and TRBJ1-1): DSGVTQTPKHLITATGQRVTLRCSPRSGDLSVYWYQQSLDQGLQFLIQYYNGEERAKGNILERFSAQQFPDLHSELNLSSLELGDSALYFCASSVEGQGNTEAFFGQGTRLTVV.

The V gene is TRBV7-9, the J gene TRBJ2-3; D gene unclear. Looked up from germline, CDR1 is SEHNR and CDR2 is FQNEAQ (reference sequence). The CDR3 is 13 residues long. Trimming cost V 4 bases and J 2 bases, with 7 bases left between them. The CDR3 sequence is CASSSPPTDTQYF. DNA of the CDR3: TGTGCCAGCAGCTCTCCGCCCACAGATACGCAGTATTTT.

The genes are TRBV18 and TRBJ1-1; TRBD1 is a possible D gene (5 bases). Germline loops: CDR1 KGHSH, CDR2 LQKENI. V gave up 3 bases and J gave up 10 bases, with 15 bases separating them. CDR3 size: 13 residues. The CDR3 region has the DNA TGTGCCAGCTCACCGGACGGGGGGTTAGGAGCTTTCTTT. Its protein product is CASSPDGGLGAFF.

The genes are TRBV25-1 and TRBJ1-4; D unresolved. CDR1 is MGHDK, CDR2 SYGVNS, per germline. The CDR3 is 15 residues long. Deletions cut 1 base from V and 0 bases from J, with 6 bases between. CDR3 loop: CASSEFGPTNEKLFF. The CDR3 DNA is TGTGCCAGCAGTGAATTTGGACCAACTAATGAAAAACTGTTTTTT.

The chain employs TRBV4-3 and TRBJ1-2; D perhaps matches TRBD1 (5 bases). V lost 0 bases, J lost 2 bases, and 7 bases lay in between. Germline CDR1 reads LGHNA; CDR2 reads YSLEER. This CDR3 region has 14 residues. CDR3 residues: CASSQEEGNYGYTF. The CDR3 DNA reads TGCGCCAGCAGCCAAGAGGAGGGGAACTATGGCTACACCTTC.

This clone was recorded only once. CDR3: CASSLDGQGNQPQHF. CDR3 bases: TGTGCCAGCAGCTTAGACGGACAGGGGAATCAGCCCCAGCATTTT. The V gene is TRBV7-6, the J gene TRBJ1-5; 9 bases line up with TRBD1. The germline V gene encodes CDR1 SGHVS and CDR2 FNYEAQ. The CDR3 spans 15 residues. V lost 1 base, J lost 4 bases, and 2 bases stayed unmatched. Combining the CDR3 with reference TRBV7-6 and TRBJ1-5 gives the whole variable domain GAGVSQSPRYKVTKRGQDVALRCDPISGHVSLYWYRQALGQGPEFLTYFNYEAQQDKSGLPNDRFSAERPEGSISTLTIQRTEQRDSAMYRCASSLDGQGNQPQHFGDGTRLSIL.

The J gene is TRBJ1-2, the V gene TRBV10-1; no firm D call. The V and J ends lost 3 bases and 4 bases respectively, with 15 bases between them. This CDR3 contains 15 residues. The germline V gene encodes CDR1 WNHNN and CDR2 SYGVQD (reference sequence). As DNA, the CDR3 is TGCGCCAGCAGTGACGGGCCTTGGCCCTCCTATGGCTACACCTTC. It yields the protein CASSDGPWPSYGYTF.

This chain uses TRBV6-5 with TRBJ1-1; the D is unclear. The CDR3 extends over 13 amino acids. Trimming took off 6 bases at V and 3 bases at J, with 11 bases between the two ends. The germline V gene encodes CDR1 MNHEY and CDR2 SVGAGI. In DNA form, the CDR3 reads TGTGCCAGCAGAGGGTGGTTGGACACTGAAGCTTTCTTT. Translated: CASRGWLDTEAFF.

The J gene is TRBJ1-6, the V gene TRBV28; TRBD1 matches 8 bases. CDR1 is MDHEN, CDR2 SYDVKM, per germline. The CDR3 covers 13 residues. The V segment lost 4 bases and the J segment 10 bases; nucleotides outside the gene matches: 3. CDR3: CASSWTGRSPLHF. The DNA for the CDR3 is TGTGCCAGCAGTTGGACAGGGAGATCACCCCTCCACTTT.

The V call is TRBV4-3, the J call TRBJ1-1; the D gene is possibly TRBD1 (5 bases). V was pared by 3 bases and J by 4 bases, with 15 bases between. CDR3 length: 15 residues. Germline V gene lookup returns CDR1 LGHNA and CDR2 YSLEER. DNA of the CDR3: TGCGCCAGCAGCCAGGGAACGATTGGGGGCACTGAAGCTTTCTTT. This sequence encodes CASSQGTIGGTEAFF.

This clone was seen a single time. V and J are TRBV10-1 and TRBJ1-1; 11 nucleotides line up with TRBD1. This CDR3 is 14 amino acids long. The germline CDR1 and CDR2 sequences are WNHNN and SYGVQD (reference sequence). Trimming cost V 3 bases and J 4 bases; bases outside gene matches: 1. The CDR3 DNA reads TGCGCCAGCAGTGACGGACAGGGGGCCACTGAAGCTTTCTTT. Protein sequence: CASSDGQGATEAFF.

The chain's CDR3 is CASSPRQGGAEKLFF. The CDR3 DNA is TGTGCCAGCAGCCCCCGACAGGGAGGGGCCGAAAAACTGTTTTTT. This chain connects TRBV9 to TRBJ1-4; 7 nucleotides match TRBD1. The germline gives CDR1 SGDLS, CDR2 YYNGEE. With V trimmed by 4 bases and J by 8 bases, 11 bases remained unmatched. CDR3 length: 15 amino acids.

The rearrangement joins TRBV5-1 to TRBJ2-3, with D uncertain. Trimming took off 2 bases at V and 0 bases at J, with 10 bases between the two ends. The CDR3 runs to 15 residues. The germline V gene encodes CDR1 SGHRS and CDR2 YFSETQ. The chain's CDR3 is CASSFTDTSTDTQYF. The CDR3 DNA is TGCGCCAGCAGCTTCACTGACACTAGCACAGATACGCAGTATTTT.

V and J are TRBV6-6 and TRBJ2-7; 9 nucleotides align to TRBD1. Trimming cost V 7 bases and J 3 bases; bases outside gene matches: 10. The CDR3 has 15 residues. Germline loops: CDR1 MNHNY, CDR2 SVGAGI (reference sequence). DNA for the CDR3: TGTGCCAGCACCCATTTAGGGACAGGGATCTACGAGCAGTACTTC. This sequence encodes CASTHLGTGIYEQYF.

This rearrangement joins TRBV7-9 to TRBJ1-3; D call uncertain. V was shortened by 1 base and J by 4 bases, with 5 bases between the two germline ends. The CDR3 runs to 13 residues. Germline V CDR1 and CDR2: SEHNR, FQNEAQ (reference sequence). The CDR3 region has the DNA TGTGCCAGCAGCTTAGTACCCGGAAACACCATATATTTT. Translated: CASSLVPGNTIYF.

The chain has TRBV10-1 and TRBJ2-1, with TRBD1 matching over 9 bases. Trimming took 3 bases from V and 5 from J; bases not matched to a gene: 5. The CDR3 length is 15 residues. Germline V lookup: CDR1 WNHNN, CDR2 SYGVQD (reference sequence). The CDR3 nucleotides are TGCGCCAGCAGTGAAGGGGGACAGGGAAACAATGAGCAGTTCTTC. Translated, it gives CASSEGGQGNNEQFF.

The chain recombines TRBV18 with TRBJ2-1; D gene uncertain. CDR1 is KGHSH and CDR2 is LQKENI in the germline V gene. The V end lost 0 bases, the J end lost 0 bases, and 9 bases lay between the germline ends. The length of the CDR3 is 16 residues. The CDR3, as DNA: TGTGCCAGCTCACCACCAGGGTTAAGCTCCTACAATGAGCAGTTCTTC. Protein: CASSPPGLSSYNEQFF.

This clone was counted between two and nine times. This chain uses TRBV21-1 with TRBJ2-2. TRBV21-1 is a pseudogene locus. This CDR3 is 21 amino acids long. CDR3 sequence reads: CASSKVVARHGACPNTGELFF. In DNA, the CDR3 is TGTGCCAGCAGCAAAGTAGTAGCTCGACACGGGGCGTGCCCGAACACCGGGGAGCTGTTTTTT.

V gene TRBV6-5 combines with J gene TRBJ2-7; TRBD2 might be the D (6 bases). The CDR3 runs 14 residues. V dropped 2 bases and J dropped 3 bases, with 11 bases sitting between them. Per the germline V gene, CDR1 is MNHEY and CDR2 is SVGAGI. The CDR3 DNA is TGTGCCAGCAGTTACAGGGGAGGTAGCTACGAGCAGTACTTC. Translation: CASSYRGGSYEQYF.

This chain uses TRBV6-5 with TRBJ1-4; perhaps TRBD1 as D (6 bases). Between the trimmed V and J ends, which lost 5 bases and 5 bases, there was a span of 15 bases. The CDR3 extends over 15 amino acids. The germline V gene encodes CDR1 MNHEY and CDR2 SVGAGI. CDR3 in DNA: TGTGCCAGCAGTGACTTACAGGGTCTGAATGAAAAACTGTTTTTT. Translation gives CASSDLQGLNEKLFF.

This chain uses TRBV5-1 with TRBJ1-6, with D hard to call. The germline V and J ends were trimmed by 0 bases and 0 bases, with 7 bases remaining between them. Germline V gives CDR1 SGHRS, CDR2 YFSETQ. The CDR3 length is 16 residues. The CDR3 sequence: CASSLEGSSYNSPLHF. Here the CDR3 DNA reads TGCGCCAGCAGCTTGGAAGGAAGCTCCTATAATTCACCCCTCCACTTT.

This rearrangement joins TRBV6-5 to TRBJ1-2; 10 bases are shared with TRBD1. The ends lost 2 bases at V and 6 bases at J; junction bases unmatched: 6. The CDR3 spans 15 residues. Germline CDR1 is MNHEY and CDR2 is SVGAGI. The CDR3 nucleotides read TGTGCCAGCAGTTACGAATGGACAGGGGGTAATGGCTACACCTTC. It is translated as CASSYEWTGGNGYTF.